This TCR beta chain appears in the sequencing data of a study of blood T cell repertoires in COVID-19 (dated by TCRdb to 2020 to 2021). About the investigation overall: Samples covering the acute and convalescent phases of COVID-19 were provided by collaborators in the United States, Italy and Spain. The material from the prospective study consisted of cDNA or gDNA derived from T cells, B-cell-depleted T cells, or PBMCs. Deeply sampled blood TCRbeta repertoires from subjects exposed to, actively infected with, or recovered from COVID-19 were included in the dataset. The repertoires were released in a freely available public database meant as a resource for research on the immune response to SARS-CoV-2. The samples were drawn from the first 160 participants of the ongoing ImmuneRACE study and from more than 1,000 subjects provided by 6 global collaborators. Sample metadata almost always included a de-identified subject ID, COVID-19 status, age in years and sex. Where HLA class I and class II types were available, the types were taken from metadata supplied by the sample provider, not from assay-based typing. The research as a whole found: The amount of clinical and demographic metadata varied by source and participant and was provided uncurated.

TCRbeta CDR3 regions were amplified from genomic DNA by means of the immunoSEQ Assay, a bias-controlled multiplex PCR. In the source study's methods: The number of nucleated cells in each sample was estimated by amplification of reference gene primers within the assay. To quantify the absolute abundance of each unique TCRbeta CDR3 rearrangement, sequence reads were collapsed and filtered. For each sample, productive Simpson clonality was calculated as the square root of Simpson's diversity index over productive rearrangements. TCRdb stores this immuneACCESS table with in-frame sequences only. Part of the clones is absent; in the studies checked, under half of the shortfall reflects unresolved V genes, and no reason is known for the rest. That table is the source of V, J and clone size, and D and trimming were worked out from the DNA. For this sample there are 250,000 to 400,000 clones; almost 90% appear just once. The biggest ten clones account for approximately 2.9% of the sample.

As regards this clone: Its target antigen remains unknown. The input lacks base qualities; no much larger clone sits a single base away.

Measured from the cysteine to the phenylalanine, the CDR3 is 15 residues long. Just the 45-base CDR3 DNA is kept, in frame starting at base 1. For this chain, trimming is 6 bases at the V end and 5 bases at the J end, and the number of junction bases without a gene match is 13. The germline V gene (reference sequence) supplies CDR1 MNHNY and CDR2 SVGAGI. One collaborating source in Seattle enrolled patients while the patients were actively infected and followed the patients over time throughout the course of disease. Whole blood was collected in K2EDTA tubes by collaborating institutions according to the institutions' own protocols. For TCRbeta analysis, collaborator samples were shipped as frozen whole blood, as isolated PBMCs, or as DNA extracted from either sample type.

The chain is encoded by TRBV6-6 joined to TRBJ2-7, with 7 bases in between that match TRBD1. The sequence came from a woman in her twenties or thirties with COVID-19, enrolled during active disease. The sequenced material came from peripheral blood. Here is the DNA: TGTGCCAGCAGCTTAAACAGGGGTGGGAAGGACGAGCAGTACTTC. This sequence encodes CASSLNRGGKDEQYF.